This TCR beta chain was obtained from a study of spatial heterogeneity in lung cancer. Study summary: Each time, sequencing found more beta-chain sequences than alpha-chain sequences. Study-level results: Of tumor T cells, an estimated coverage of around 6.8% was reached for alpha chains and about 12% for beta chains. For expanded intratumoral alpha and beta TCRs, counts tracked tumor mutation counts. Nonsynonymous mutations, ubiquitous and regional, were tracked respectively by counts of ubiquitous and regional expanded TCRs.

This clonotype was found many times. Its antigen is still unknown. The presence of a unique molecular identifier marked each TCR cDNA molecule. TCRdb reprocessed the 5' RACE reads with MiXCR, giving one entry per CDR3 protein. This sample has 9,500 to 12,000 distinct CDR3 sequences, with approximately 8% found just once. Indicated time point: sample taken at primary tumor resection. This TCR was sampled from a female donor with early-stage non-small cell lung cancer. Sequenced here: lung tumor tissue, sampled at surgery.

CDR3 amino acids: CASSTGTQNTGELFF. The CDR3 nucleotides are TGCGCCAGCAGCACCGGGACTCAAAACACCGGGGAGCTGTTTTTT. The chain joins TRBV5-1 to TRBJ2-2; TRBD2 is a possible D gene (6 bases). The V end lost 4 bases, the J end lost 2 bases, and 12 bases lay between the germline ends. CDR1 is SGHRS and CDR2 is YFSETQ in the germline V gene. The CDR3 length is 15 residues.